These 16 T cell receptor beta chains originate from one sample sequenced in a study of blood T cell repertoires in COVID-19. Profiled with immunoSEQ multiplex PCR; TCRdb holds only in-frame clones, not every one. The profile shows hundreds of thousands of clones, over 80% of them singletons. Sequenced: peripheral blood. Source of these receptors: a man between 40 and 49 years old with acute or convalescent COVID-19.

The V call is TRBV4-3, the J call TRBJ2-1, with 9 bases lining up with TRBD2. Germline CDR1 and CDR2: LGHNA and YSLEER. The J segment lost 2 bases and the V segment lost 0 bases, leaving 8 bases of the junction unmatched. This CDR3 region has 18 residues. The CDR3 loop is CASSQDRRLAGPYNEQFF. The CDR3 DNA reads TGCGCCAGCAGCCAAGACCGCCGTCTAGCGGGACCCTACAATGAGCAGTTCTTC.

The rearrangement uses TRBV5-8 and TRBJ1-2, with a weak D call TRBD1 (6 bases). Germline V lookup: CDR1 SGHTS, CDR2 YDEGEE. V was pared by 2 bases and J by 4 bases, with 18 bases between. This CDR3 region has 16 residues. The CDR3 sequence: CASSFVDRMPIYGYTF. CDR3 DNA sequence: TGTGCCAGCAGCTTCGTTGACAGGATGCCAATCTATGGCTACACCTTC.

The V call is TRBV7-9, the J call TRBJ1-4, with D possibly matching TRBD1 (5 bases). Trimming took off 1 base at V and 8 bases at J, with 14 bases between the two ends. The CDR3 runs 15 residues. In germline, CDR1 is SEHNR, CDR2 FQNEAQ (reference sequence). CDR3 sequence: CASSLGASQGEKLFF. The CDR3 DNA reads TGTGCCAGCAGCTTAGGCGCAAGCCAGGGAGAAAAACTGTTTTTT.

This clone was detected only a few times. The chain uses TRBV5-6 and TRBJ1-6; 7 bases are shared with TRBD1. The V gene's germline CDR1 is SGHDT and CDR2 YYEEEE. The trim removed 5 bases at V and 7 bases at J, leaving 6 bases unmatched. The CDR3 covers 14 residues. CDR3 sequence (DNA): TGTGCCAGCAGAGTGGGACAGAGAAATTCACCCCTCCACTTT. This gives the protein CASRVGQRNSPLHF.

J is TRBJ1-2 and V is TRBV6-5; tentative D call: TRBD1 (5 bases). V lost 6 bases and J lost 4, with 9 bases in between. CDR1 MNHEY and CDR2 SVGAGI come from the germline V gene. The CDR3 is made up of 12 amino acids. The DNA of the CDR3 is TGTGCCAGCAGAAGACAGCCCTATGGCTACACCTTC. This translates into CASRRQPYGYTF.

Remarks on this clone: This CDR3 is also generated by other DNA sequences in the sample. The V gene is TRBV7-9, the J gene TRBJ1-4; D unclear. The CDR3 contains 12 residues. Germline CDR1 SEHNR, CDR2 FQNEAQ (reference sequence). V lost 6 bases and J 5 bases, leaving 7 bases between the germline ends. The CDR3 loop is CASRRENEKLFF. CDR3 bases: TGTGCCAGCAGGAGGGAGAATGAAAAACTGTTTTTT.

This chain connects TRBV5-1 to TRBJ2-1; D not resolved. This CDR3 comprises 12 residues. Per the germline V gene, CDR1 is SGHRS and CDR2 is YFSETQ. V was clipped by 4 bases and J by 9 bases, with 11 bases between them. Here the CDR3 reads CASSPKRSEQFF. CDR3 nucleotides: TGCGCCAGCAGCCCTAAGCGAAGTGAGCAGTTCTTC.

The sample holds one count of this clone. The CDR3 sequence: CASSRLGGETQYF. CDR3 DNA sequence: TGTGCCAGCTCACGTTTGGGAGGAGAGACCCAGTACTTC. The rearrangement uses TRBV18 and TRBJ2-5; a possible D gene is TRBD2 (6 bases). Germline V gene data show CDR1 as KGHSH and CDR2 as LQKENI. V lost 4 bases to trimming and J lost 4 bases, with 10 bases between them. The CDR3 length is 13 residues.

The genes are TRBV6-6 and TRBJ2-5, with D hard to call. Germline lookup yields CDR1 MNHNY and CDR2 SVGAGI (reference sequence). The CDR3 is made up of 15 amino acids. V lost 4 bases and J 2 bases, leaving 14 bases between the germline ends. Here the CDR3 DNA reads TGTGCCAGCAGTTCCTCGGCAGGTCAACAAGAGACCCAGTACTTC. It translates to CASSSSAGQQETQYF.

For the CDR3, the DNA is TGTGCCAGCAGCTGGTACGGGGGTTTGACAGATACGCAGTATTTT. Protein product: CASSWYGGLTDTQYF. This chain uses TRBV7-8 with TRBJ2-3; D is perhaps TRBD2 (6 bases). The germline V gene encodes CDR1 SGHVS and CDR2 FQNEAQ. This CDR3 has 15 amino acids. Trimming took 4 bases from V and 3 from J, leaving 14 bases between them.

The chain carries TRBV7-7 and TRBJ2-1, with 8 positions matching TRBD1. The CDR3 length is 13 residues. CDR1 and CDR2 (germline): SSHAT, FNYEAQ (reference sequence). The J segment lost 6 bases and the V segment lost 5 bases, leaving 3 bases of the junction unmatched. CDR3 coding DNA: TGTGCCAGCAGCCGAGACAGGGGCAATGAGCAGTTCTTC. Protein: CASSRDRGNEQFF.

V gene TRBV29-1 combines with J gene TRBJ2-3, with a weak D call TRBD1 (5 bases). CDR3 length: 15 residues. Germline V gives CDR1 SQVTM, CDR2 ANQGSEA. The V end lost 2 bases, the J end lost 1 base, and 13 bases lay between the germline ends. The CDR3 sequence is CSVEQRGGGTDTQYF. Written as DNA, the CDR3 is TGCAGCGTTGAACAAAGGGGCGGTGGCACAGATACGCAGTATTTT.

The chain uses TRBV4-2 and TRBJ2-5; 7 nucleotides agree with TRBD2. The germline V gene encodes CDR1 LGHNA and CDR2 YNFKEQ. The CDR3 is 16 residues long. V was pared by 1 base and J by 5 bases, with 10 bases of the junction left unmatched. This CDR3 is CASSQVGGSGRETQYF. The CDR3 coding sequence is TGTGCCAGCAGCCAAGTAGGCGGGAGTGGAAGGGAGACCCAGTACTTC.

The chain joins TRBV15 to TRBJ2-7, with 8 bases fitting TRBD1. The ends lost 2 bases at V and 5 bases at J; junction bases unmatched: 8. The CDR3 runs to 15 residues. From germline, CDR1 is LNHNV and CDR2 YYDKDF (reference sequence). In DNA form, the CDR3 reads TGTGCCACCAGCAGATCTAGGACAGGGTTCGACGAGCAGTACTTC. Its translation is CATSRSRTGFDEQYF.

The chain joins TRBV7-2 to TRBJ2-3, with D perhaps TRBD1 (5 bases). This CDR3 contains 15 residues. V shed 5 bases and J shed 2 bases, with 14 bases lying between them. Germline CDR1 and CDR2: SGHTA and FQGNSA. CDR3 sequence reads: CASSTQGLLTDTQYF. In nucleotides, the CDR3 is TGTGCCAGCAGCACTCAGGGCCTTCTCACAGATACGCAGTATTTT.

This clone was counted a single time. This chain links TRBV7-2 with TRBJ1-4; D not certain. CDR1 and CDR2 (germline): SGHTA, FQGNSA. The CDR3 loop spans 14 amino acids. Trimming took 1 base from V and 3 from J, leaving 6 bases between them. CDR3 region: CASSLGRANEKLFF. CDR3 sequence (DNA): TGTGCCAGCAGCTTAGGGCGGGCTAATGAAAAACTGTTTTTT.